Following are 19 T cell receptor beta chains from one sample sequenced in a study of T cell repertoires in cytomegalovirus infection (dated by TCRdb to between 2018 and 2020). Reads for this sample came from an Illumina HiSeq 1500. Using fastp trimming at Q25 and MiXCR clonotype assembly, TCRdb reanalyzed the public sequencing data and kept in-frame beta chains. Rows are combined by CDR3 protein, so each entry shows the most common genes and DNA. The sample data list approximately 320,000 distinct CDR3 sequences, and roughly 9.5% of these were observed just once. The ten largest clonotypes hold over 3.5% of the sample. The sample comprised PBMCs. Receptors were obtained from a human donor in good health (CMV status not recorded). Some clones in this sample may be carry-over from other donors' samples.

This clonotype showed up many times. The V call is TRBV7-2, the J call TRBJ2-7; the D is unclear. Germline V gene data show CDR1 as SGHTA and CDR2 as FQGNSA. The CDR3 has 13 residues. V dropped 0 bases and J dropped 2 bases, with 5 bases sitting between them. The CDR3, as DNA: TGTGCCAGCAGCTTAGCGTTAGCCTACGAGCAGTACTTC. It specifies CASSLALAYEQYF.

In this sample, this clonotype turned up a few times. The V call is TRBV28, the J call TRBJ1-2; D not certain. V lost 5 bases, J lost 6 bases, and 22 bases lay in between. In germline, CDR1 is MDHEN, CDR2 SYDVKM. The CDR3 is 16 amino acids. Written as DNA, the CDR3 is TGTGCCAGCAGTCTGCTCCGGGAACAAATTGCGCATGGCTACACCTTC. As protein: CASSLLREQIAHGYTF.

Here the CDR3 DNA reads TGTGCCAGCAGCCCGGATCCCTGGGGTCAGCCCCAGCATTTT. Translated: CASSPDPWGQPQHF. The V and J genes are TRBV6-6 and TRBJ1-5; no clear D gene. The CDR3 has 14 amino acids. V was shortened by 6 bases and J by 6 bases, with 15 bases between the two germline ends. Per the germline V gene, CDR1 is MNHNY and CDR2 is SVGAGI (reference sequence).

In its sample, this clonotype was seen many times. This chain connects TRBV20-1 to TRBJ2-3; D possibly matches TRBD1 or TRBD2 (6 bases each). Trimming left V 3 bases short and J 5 bases short, with 15 bases between. Germline CDR1 reads DFQATT; CDR2 reads SNEGSKA (reference sequence). This CDR3 spans 14 amino acids. CDR3 in DNA: TGCAGTGCTAGGGGGGGCTGGGTTGAAGATACGCAGTATTTT. It is translated as CSARGGWVEDTQYF.

This clonotype occurred a few times. This sequence joins TRBV11-2 and TRBJ2-6; no definite D call. V lost 5 bases, J lost 2 bases, and 16 bases lay in between. The CDR3 is made up of 17 amino acids. CDR1 is SGHAT and CDR2 is FQNNGV in the germline V gene. CDR3 amino acids: CASSAQRLLPGANVLTF. The CDR3 DNA is TGTGCCAGCAGCGCCCAGAGGCTCCTTCCTGGGGCCAACGTCCTGACTTTC.

This clonotype has at least ten counts. This chain connects TRBV5-4 to TRBJ2-7; D uncertain. The CDR3 runs to 13 residues. With 3 bases removed from V and 3 bases from J, the gap between germline ends came to 10 bases. In germline, CDR1 is SGHNT, CDR2 YYREEE (reference sequence). This CDR3 is CASSSQIGYEQYF. For the CDR3, the DNA is TGTGCCAGCAGCTCGCAAATCGGCTACGAGCAGTACTTC.

The chain uses TRBV11-2 and TRBJ2-2, with D unclear. Germline V CDR1 and CDR2: SGHAT, FQNNGV. The CDR3 covers 14 residues. V was clipped by 2 bases and J by 5 bases, with 9 bases between them. CDR3 DNA: TGTGCCAGCAGCTTACTCAAACGGACCGGGGAGCTGTTTTTT. Its translation: CASSLLKRTGELFF.

This clonotype has at least ten counts. The rearrangement uses TRBV7-9 and TRBJ1-2, with D perhaps TRBD1 (6 bases). The CDR3 contains 15 residues. CDR1 and CDR2 (germline): SEHNR, FQNEAQ (reference sequence). Trimming stripped 5 bases from V and 4 bases from J, with 17 bases between. The chain's CDR3 is CASSEPAQGSYGYTF. In DNA form, the CDR3 reads TGTGCCAGCAGCGAGCCGGCACAGGGTAGCTATGGCTACACCTTC.

This clonotype was recorded a few times. The rearrangement uses TRBV12-3 or TRBV12-4 and TRBJ2-7; D uncertain. This CDR3 is 14 amino acids long. Trimming shortened V by 8 bases and J by 0 bases, and 14 bases separated the two germline ends. The CDR3 protein is CASRYLGGSYEQYF. The CDR3, as DNA: TGTGCCAGCCGCTACTTAGGCGGCTCCTACGAGCAGTACTTC.

This rearrangement joins TRBV12-3 or TRBV12-4 to TRBJ2-1; a possible D gene is TRBD2 (6 bases). V lost 6 bases and J 0 bases, leaving 12 bases between the germline ends. The CDR3 has 15 residues. CDR3 sequence: CASRPDGSSYNEQFF. The CDR3 DNA reads as TGTGCCAGCAGGCCAGACGGGAGCTCCTACAATGAGCAGTTCTTC.

This clonotype has a handful of counts. V is TRBV3-1 and J is TRBJ1-5, with TRBD1 as a possible D gene (5 bases). Germline CDR1 LGHDT, CDR2 YNNKEL (reference sequence). The CDR3 covers 12 residues. V lost 8 bases and J lost 7, with 12 bases in between. The CDR3 reads CASGGVNQPQHF. The CDR3, as DNA: TGTGCCAGCGGGGGAGTTAACCAGCCCCAGCATTTT.

The V and J genes are TRBV11-2 and TRBJ2-1; 9 bases are shared with TRBD2. V lost 3 bases and J lost 6; bases outside the gene matches: 6. Per the germline V gene, CDR1 is SGHAT and CDR2 is FQNNGV. This CDR3 region has 15 residues. This CDR3 is CASSFGGRATNEQFF. Here the CDR3 DNA reads TGTGCCAGCAGCTTTGGCGGGAGGGCCACCAATGAGCAGTTCTTC.

At least ten counts were recorded for this clonotype. V gene TRBV7-2 combines with J gene TRBJ2-3; D remains unclear. The length of the CDR3 is 15 residues. Deletions cut 3 bases from V and 1 base from J, with 11 bases between. Germline V gene sequence: CDR1 SGHTA, CDR2 FQGNSA. CDR3 sequence: CASSLGLHRTDTQYF. CDR3 sequence (DNA): TGTGCCAGCAGCTTGGGCTTGCACCGCACAGATACGCAGTATTTT.

This clonotype was seen only a few times. The chain joins TRBV20-1 to TRBJ2-5; no reliable D call. The V end was cut by 6 bases, the J end by 1 base, with 9 bases between. CDR3 length: 12 amino acids. CDR1 and CDR2 from the germline V gene are DFQATT and SNEGSKA (reference sequence). The CDR3 region is CSASPPQETQYF. As DNA, the CDR3 is TGCAGTGCCTCCCCACCCCAAGAGACCCAGTACTTC.

The table lists this clonotype with a few counts. This chain connects TRBV7-9 to TRBJ2-1, with a possible D match to TRBD2 (5 bases). Germline assignment: CDR1 SEHNR and CDR2 FQNEAQ (reference sequence). The CDR3 extends over 14 amino acids. V lost 6 bases, J lost 7 bases, and 16 bases lay in between. This CDR3 is CASRPPGSLNEQFF. The CDR3 nucleotides read TGTGCCAGCAGACCCCCGGGGTCCCTGAATGAGCAGTTCTTC.

The V gene is TRBV30, the J gene TRBJ2-5, with D possibly called TRBD1 or TRBD2 (6 bases each). The germline gives CDR1 GTSNPN, CDR2 SVGIG (reference sequence). The CDR3 has 13 residues. With 3 bases removed from V and 0 bases from J, the gap between germline ends came to 8 bases. DNA for the CDR3: TGTGCCTGGAGCGGGGGCTACCAAGAGACCCAGTACTTC. Translated, it gives CAWSGGYQETQYF.

The chain employs TRBV7-3 and TRBJ2-1; D not certain. The length of the CDR3 is 16 residues. The V end lost 4 bases, the J end lost 9 bases, and 22 bases lay between the germline ends. The germline gives CDR1 SGHTA, CDR2 FQGTGA. CDR3 in amino acids: CASSSTRELLRGEQFF. The CDR3 DNA reads TGTGCCAGCAGCTCCACTCGAGAGCTCCTCCGCGGTGAGCAGTTCTTC.

The chain joins TRBV7-2 to TRBJ2-1; D is possibly TRBD2 (6 bases). This CDR3 has 16 amino acids. Germline-derived CDR1 and CDR2 are SGHTA and FQGNSA. The V end lost 2 bases, the J end lost 6 bases, and 17 bases lay between the germline ends. CDR3 in DNA: TGTGCCAGCAGCTTAACAGGCGGGATCCCTACCAATGAGCAGTTCTTC. Its translation: CASSLTGGIPTNEQFF. Full variable domain (rest looked up from reference TRBV7-2 and TRBJ2-1): GAGVSQSPSNKVTEKGKDVELRCDPISGHTALYWYRQSLGQGLEFLIYFQGNSAPDKSGLPSDRFSAERTGGSVSTLTIQRTQQEDSAVYLCASSLTGGIPTNEQFFGPGTRLTVL.

This clonotype came up a few times. The rearrangement joins TRBV2 to TRBJ1-5; no clear D. V lost 7 bases to trimming and J lost 4 bases, with 11 bases between them. Germline CDR1 reads SNHLY; CDR2 reads FYNNEI. The CDR3 length is 13 residues. This CDR3 reads CASIFQQNQPQHF. The CDR3 bases are TGTGCCAGCATTTTCCAGCAGAATCAGCCCCAGCATTTT.